This TCR beta chain was observed in a study of radiotherapy plus CTLA-4 blockade in lung cancer. Study at large: An objective response was seen in roughly 20% of patients, and disease control in less than 35%.

Some clones are missing from TCRdb's copy, which holds only in-frame ones; the method was immunoSEQ multiplex PCR. The sample holds tens of thousands of clones; approximately 79% are singletons and the top ten take about 9.1%. The CDR3 runs to 14 residues. Trimming left V 0 bases short and J 2 bases short, with 6 bases between. Germline CDR1 and CDR2: LGHNA and YSLEER. Study-level points and caveats: In blood, tumor-derived TCR clones expanded after radiotherapy plus ipilimumab. The best predictor of response was reported to be early blood T cell clone dynamics, with interferon-beta.

A single count supports this clone. The antigen remains unidentified. The material sequenced was peripheral blood, taken from a patient treated with radiotherapy plus ipilimumab. The receptor's source is a human donor with non-small cell lung cancer who had a complete response to radiotherapy plus ipilimumab. The chain couples TRBV4-3 to TRBJ2-3, with TRBD2 as a possible D gene (6 bases). CDR3 residues: CASSQELATDTQYF. CDR3 in DNA: TGCGCCAGCAGCCAAGAACTAGCCACAGATACGCAGTATTTT.